This T cell receptor (beta chain) was observed in a study of OX40 agonist ivuxolimab in advanced cancers. Whole-study context: Patients were given ivuxolimab, an antibody that agonizes OX40 (CD134). Antecedent anti-PD-1, anti-PD-L1 or anti-CTLA-4 therapy was permissible, with roughly 36% having received some. General study points: Among some nonresponders, normalized T-cell clonal expansion was also low. At doses 0.1 to 3.0 mg/kg, CD4+ and CD8+ clones expanded.

A remark on this clone: Antigen specificity is unknown.

Libraries were prepared by immunoSEQ multiplex PCR; TCRdb keeps only in-frame clonotypes and omits some of them. The table shows roughly 13,000 clones, with 60% to 85% occurring only once. The sample consisted of CD4+ or CD8+ T cells sorted from blood, taken in a trial of the OX40 agonist ivuxolimab. The TCR was taken from an adult with an advanced solid tumor such as melanoma, head and neck, liver or kidney cancer.

The CDR3 sequence is CASSRTGNYGYTF. DNA of the CDR3: TGTGCCAGCAGTCGGACAGGGAACTATGGCTACACCTTC. The chain has TRBV7-9 and TRBJ1-2, with 8 bases identical to TRBD1. This CDR3 region has 13 residues. Trimming took 6 bases from V and 2 from J; bases not matched to a gene: 2. The V gene's germline CDR1 is SEHNR and CDR2 FQNEAQ (reference sequence).